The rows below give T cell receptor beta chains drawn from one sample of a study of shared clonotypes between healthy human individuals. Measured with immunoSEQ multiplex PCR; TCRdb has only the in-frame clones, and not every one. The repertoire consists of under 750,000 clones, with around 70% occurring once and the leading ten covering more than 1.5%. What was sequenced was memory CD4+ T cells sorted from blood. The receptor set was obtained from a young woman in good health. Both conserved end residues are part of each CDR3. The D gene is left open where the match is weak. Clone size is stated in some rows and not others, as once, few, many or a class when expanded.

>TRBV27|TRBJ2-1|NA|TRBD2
TGTGCCAGCAGTTTCGATAGCGGGAGACCTCGGGAGCAGTTCTTC
CASSFDSGRPREQFF
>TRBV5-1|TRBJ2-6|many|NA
TGCGCCAGCAGCCATGGCTCTGGGGCCAACGTCCTGACTTTC
CASSHGSGANVLTF
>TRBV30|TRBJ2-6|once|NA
TGTGCCTGGACGGTATCTGGGGCCAACGTCCTGACTTTC
CAWTVSGANVLTF
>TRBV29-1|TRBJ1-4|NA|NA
TGCAGCGTTGAGACATCAACTAATGAAAAACTGTTTTTT
CSVETSTNEKLFF
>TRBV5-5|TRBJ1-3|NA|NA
TGTGCCAGCAGTGCTATGGGCCTCTCTGGAAACACCATATATTTT
CASSAMGLSGNTIYF
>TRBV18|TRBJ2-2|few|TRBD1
TGTGCCAGCTCACAGGGACAGATGAACACCGGGGAGCTGTTTTTT
CASSQGQMNTGELFF
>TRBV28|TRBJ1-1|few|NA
TGTGCCAGCAGTTTAGGTCTCCGGGTTGGTGAAGCTTTCTTT
CASSLGLRVGEAFF
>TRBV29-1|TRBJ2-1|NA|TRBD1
TGCAGCGTTGAGGCGACAGGGGTGGGAGATGAGCAGTTCTTC
CSVEATGVGDEQFF
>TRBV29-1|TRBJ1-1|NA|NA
TGCAGCGTTGAAAAAGGGCGCACTGAAGCTTTCTTT
CSVEKGRTEAFF
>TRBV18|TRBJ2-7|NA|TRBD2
TGTGCCAGCTCACCGGGGACTAGCGTCTACGAGCAGTACTTC
CASSPGTSVYEQYF
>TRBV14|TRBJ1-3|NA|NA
TGTGCCAGCAGCCTTGGCTGGAGCTCTGGAAACACCATATATTTT
CASSLGWSSGNTIYF
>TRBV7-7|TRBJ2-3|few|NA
TGTGCCAGCAGCCCCGAGGGGGTTAGCACAGATACGCAGTATTTT
CASSPEGVSTDTQYF
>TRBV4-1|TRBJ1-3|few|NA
TGCGCCAGCAGCCCCATGGGGCTCTCTGGAAACACCATATATTTT
CASSPMGLSGNTIYF
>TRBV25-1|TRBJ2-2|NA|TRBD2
TGTGCCAGCACCCTCGGACTAGCCGGCACCGGGGAGCTGTTTTTT
CASTLGLAGTGELFF
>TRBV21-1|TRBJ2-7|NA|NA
TGTGCCAGCAGCAAAGCGCTTTTCCCTCGATCAGGGGTCTACGAGCAGTACTTC
CASSKALFPRSGVYEQYF
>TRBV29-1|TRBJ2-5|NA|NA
TGCAGCGTTGATCCGGGGAGGGAGACCCAGTACTTC
CSVDPGRETQYF
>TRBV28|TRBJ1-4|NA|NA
TGTGCCAGCAGAACTACAGGGAGTGCTAATGAAAAACTGTTTTTT
CASRTTGSANEKLFF
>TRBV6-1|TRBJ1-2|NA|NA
TGTGCCAGCAGTGAACAGCCCGGAGGTGGCTACACCTTC
CASSEQPGGGYTF
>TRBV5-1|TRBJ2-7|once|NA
TGCGCCAGCAGCCGGGACCTCGACTACGAGCAGTACTTC
CASSRDLDYEQYF
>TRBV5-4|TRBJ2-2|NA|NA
TGTGCCAGCAGCGGGCTGGGGGCCGCGAACACCGGGGAGCTGTTTTTT
CASSGLGAANTGELFF
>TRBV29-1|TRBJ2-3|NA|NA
TGCAGCGTTGGGAGGGCTGGCTCCACAGATACGCAGTATTTT
CSVGRAGSTDTQYF
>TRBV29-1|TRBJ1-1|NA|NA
TGCAGCGTTGCTTTCCGCGGGTACTCCATGAACACTGAAGCTTTCTTT
CSVAFRGYSMNTEAFF
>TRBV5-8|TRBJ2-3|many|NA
TGTGCCAGCAGTCTGCCCGAAACGCAGTATTTT
CASSLPETQYF
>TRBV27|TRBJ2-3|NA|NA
TGTGCCACCAGATATAGCACAGATACGCAGTATTTT
CATRYSTDTQYF
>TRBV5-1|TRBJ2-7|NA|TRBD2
TGCGCCAGCAGCCCGACTAGCTGGTCCTACGAGCAGTACTTC
CASSPTSWSYEQYF
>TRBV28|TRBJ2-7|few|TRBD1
TGTGCCAGCCGGGGACAGGGGAACTCCTACGAGCAGTACTTC
CASRGQGNSYEQYF
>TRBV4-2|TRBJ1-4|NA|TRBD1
TGTGCCAGCACCTCCAAGGGGACAGGGGTTACTGCAACTAATGAAAAACTGTTTTTT
CASTSKGTGVTATNEKLFF
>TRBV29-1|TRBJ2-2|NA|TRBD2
TGCAGCGTTGGGGGGACTAGCGGGAGCCCTATACCCGGGGAGCTGTTTTTT
CSVGGTSGSPIPGELFF
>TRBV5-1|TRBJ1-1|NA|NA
TGCGCCAGCAGCTTGGGAGCCGGGGGGATGAACACTGAAGCTTTCTTT
CASSLGAGGMNTEAFF
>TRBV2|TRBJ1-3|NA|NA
TGTGCCAGCACCAACGTCGGGGGGTACGGGTCTGGAAACACCATATATTTT
CASTNVGGYGSGNTIYF
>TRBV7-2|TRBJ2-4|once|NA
TGTGCCAGCAGCGAGGTGGGGTTAGCCAAAAACATTCAGTACTTC
CASSEVGLAKNIQYF
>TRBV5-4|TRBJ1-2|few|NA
TGTGCCAGCAGCCCCGGGGGGGCTAACTATGGCTACACCTTC
CASSPGGANYGYTF
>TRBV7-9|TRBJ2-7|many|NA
TGTGCCAGCAGCTCCAAGGGTCCCTACGAGCAGTACTTC
CASSSKGPYEQYF
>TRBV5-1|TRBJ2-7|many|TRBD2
TGCGCCAGCAGCTTGGATCCTAGCGGGAGCCTGAACGAGCAGTACTTC
CASSLDPSGSLNEQYF
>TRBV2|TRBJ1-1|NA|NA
TGTGCCAGCAGTGACCTTGGCCCCTCTAACACTGAAGCTTTCTTT
CASSDLGPSNTEAFF
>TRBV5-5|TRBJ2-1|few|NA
TGTGCCAGCAACGGCTGGGGGGCCTACAATGAGCAGTTCTTC
CASNGWGAYNEQFF
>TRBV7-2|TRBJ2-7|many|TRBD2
TGTGCCAGCAGCTTGCAGCGGGATAGCTACGAGCAGTACTTC
CASSLQRDSYEQYF
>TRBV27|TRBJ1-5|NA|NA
TGTGCCAGCAGTCCAAACAAGGGGGGGTGGCAGCAGCCCCAGCATTTT
CASSPNKGGWQQPQHF
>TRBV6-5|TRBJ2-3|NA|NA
TGTGCCAGCAGTTTGGGTCCATACCAACAAGATACGCAGTATTTT
CASSLGPYQQDTQYF
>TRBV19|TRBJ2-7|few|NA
TGTGCCACCCGGGACTGGCTCTCCTACGAGCAGTACTTC
CATRDWLSYEQYF
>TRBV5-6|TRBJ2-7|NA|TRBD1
TGTGCCAGCAGCCAGGGACAGGGACTCTACGAGCAGTACTTC
CASSQGQGLYEQYF
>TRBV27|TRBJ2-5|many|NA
TGTGCCAGCAGTTTCTCGTACCAAGAGACCCAGTACTTC
CASSFSYQETQYF
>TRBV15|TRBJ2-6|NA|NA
TGTGCCACCAGCAGAGTGACAGGATCTGGGGCCAACGTCCTGACTTTC
CATSRVTGSGANVLTF
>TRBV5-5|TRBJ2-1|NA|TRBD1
TGTGCCAGCAGTTGGTTGGACAGGGACAATGAGCAGTTCTTC
CASSWLDRDNEQFF
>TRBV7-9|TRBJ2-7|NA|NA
TGTGCCAGCAGCTCCTTGAGTGGCGAGCAGTACTTC
CASSSLSGEQYF
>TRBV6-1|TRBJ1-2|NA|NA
TGTGCCAGCAGTGTTTCTGGAGAGGGCAGCTACACCTTC
CASSVSGEGSYTF
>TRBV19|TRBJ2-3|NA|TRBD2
TGTGCCAGTAGTATAAAAAGGCCTCTAGAGGGACTAGCTCGCCCAGATACGCAGTATTTT
CASSIKRPLEGLARPDTQYF
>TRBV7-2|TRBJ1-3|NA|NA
TGTGCCAGCAGCTCCTATTTAAGCTCTGGAAACACCATATATTTT
CASSSYLSSGNTIYF
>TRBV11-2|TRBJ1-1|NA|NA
TGTGCCAGCAGGGGACACACTGAAGCTTTCTTT
CASRGHTEAFF
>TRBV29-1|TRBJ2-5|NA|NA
TGCAGCGGGCACCGGGGGGAGACCCAGTACTTC
CSGHRGETQYF
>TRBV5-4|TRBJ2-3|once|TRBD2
TGTGCCAGCAGCTCGGAACGGGGAGGGATAGGGGCAGATACGCAGTATTTT
CASSSERGGIGADTQYF